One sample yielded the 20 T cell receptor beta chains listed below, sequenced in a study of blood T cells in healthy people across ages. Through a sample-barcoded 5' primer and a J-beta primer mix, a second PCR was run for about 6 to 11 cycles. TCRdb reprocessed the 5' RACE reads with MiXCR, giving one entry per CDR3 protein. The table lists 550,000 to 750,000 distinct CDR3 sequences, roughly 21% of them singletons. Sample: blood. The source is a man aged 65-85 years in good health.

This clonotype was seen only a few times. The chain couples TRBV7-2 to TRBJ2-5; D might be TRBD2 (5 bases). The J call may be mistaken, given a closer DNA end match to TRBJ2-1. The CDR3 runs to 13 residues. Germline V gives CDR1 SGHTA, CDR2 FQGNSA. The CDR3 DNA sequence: TGTGCCAGCAGCTCCCCGACCGGGAAGGAGCAGTTCTTC. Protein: CASSSPTGKEQFF.

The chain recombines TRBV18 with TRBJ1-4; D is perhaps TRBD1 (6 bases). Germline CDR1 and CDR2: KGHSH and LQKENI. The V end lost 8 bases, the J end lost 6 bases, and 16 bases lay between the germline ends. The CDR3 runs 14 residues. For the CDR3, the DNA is TGTGCCAGCCCCCAGACAGGATCGGATGAAAAACTGTTTTTT. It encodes CASPQTGSDEKLFF.

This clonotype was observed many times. The CDR3 spells CASSPRTAYEQYF. The DNA of the CDR3 is TGTGCCAGCAGCCCGAGGACAGCCTACGAGCAGTACTTC. The chain is built from TRBV7-2 and TRBJ2-7, with TRBD1 as a possible D gene (6 bases). Germline V CDR1 and CDR2: SGHTA, FQGNSA. The CDR3 is 13 residues long. The V end lost 5 bases, the J end lost 2 bases, and 10 bases lay between the germline ends.

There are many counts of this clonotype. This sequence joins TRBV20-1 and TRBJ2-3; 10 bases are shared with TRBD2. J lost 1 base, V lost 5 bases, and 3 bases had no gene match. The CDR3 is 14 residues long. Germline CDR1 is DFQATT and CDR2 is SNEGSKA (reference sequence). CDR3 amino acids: CSAPSGGRTDTQYF. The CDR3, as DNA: TGCAGTGCTCCTAGCGGGGGACGCACAGATACGCAGTATTTT.

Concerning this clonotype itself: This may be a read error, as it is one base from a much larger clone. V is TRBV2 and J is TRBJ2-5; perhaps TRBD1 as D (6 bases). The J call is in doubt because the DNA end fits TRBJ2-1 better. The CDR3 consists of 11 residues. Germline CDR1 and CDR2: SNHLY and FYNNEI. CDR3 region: CASRDSNEQFF. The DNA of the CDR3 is TGTGCCAGCAGGGACAGCAATGAGCAGTTCTTC.

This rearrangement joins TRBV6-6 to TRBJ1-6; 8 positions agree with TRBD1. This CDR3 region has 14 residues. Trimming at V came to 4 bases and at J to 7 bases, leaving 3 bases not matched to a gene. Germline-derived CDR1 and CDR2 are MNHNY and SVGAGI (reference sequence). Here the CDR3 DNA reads TGTGCCAGCAGTTTGACAGGGGAGAATTCACCCCTCCACTTT. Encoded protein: CASSLTGENSPLHF.

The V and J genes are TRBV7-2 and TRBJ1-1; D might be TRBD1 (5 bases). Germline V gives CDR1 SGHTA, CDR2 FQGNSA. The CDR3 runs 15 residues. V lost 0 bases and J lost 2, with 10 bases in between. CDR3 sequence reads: CASSLAQGFNTEAFF. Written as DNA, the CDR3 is TGTGCCAGCAGCTTAGCGCAGGGTTTTAACACTGAAGCTTTCTTT.

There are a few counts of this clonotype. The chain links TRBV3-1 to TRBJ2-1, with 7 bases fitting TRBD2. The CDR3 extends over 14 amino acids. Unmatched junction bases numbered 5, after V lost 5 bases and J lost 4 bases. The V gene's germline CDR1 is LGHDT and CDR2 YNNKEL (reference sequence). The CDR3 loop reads CASSGLAVYNEQFF. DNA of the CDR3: TGTGCCAGCAGCGGGCTAGCGGTTTACAATGAGCAGTTCTTC.

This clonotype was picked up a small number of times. CDR3 loop: CASSQVLGLAGGPYNEQFF. CDR3 DNA sequence: TGCGCCAGCAGCCAAGTTTTAGGACTAGCGGGAGGCCCCTACAATGAGCAGTTCTTC. The rearrangement uses TRBV4-1 and TRBJ2-1; 14 bases map to TRBD2. Germline CDR1 reads MGHRA; CDR2 reads YSYEKL. The length of the CDR3 is 19 residues. V lost 1 base, J lost 2 bases, and 7 bases stayed unmatched.

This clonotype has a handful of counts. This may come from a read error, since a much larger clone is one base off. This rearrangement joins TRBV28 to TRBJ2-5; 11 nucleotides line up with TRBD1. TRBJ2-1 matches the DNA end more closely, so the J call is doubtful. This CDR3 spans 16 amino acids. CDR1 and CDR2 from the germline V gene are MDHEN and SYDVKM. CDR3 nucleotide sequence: TGTGCCAGCAGCCCCACCAGGACAGGGGGCTACAATGGGCAGTTCTTC. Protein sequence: CASSPTRTGGYNGQFF.

The CDR3 spells CSGMTGLYGYTF. The CDR3 DNA is TGCAGCGGCATGACAGGGCTCTATGGCTACACCTTC. The rearrangement uses TRBV29-1 and TRBJ1-2; 7 bases are a match to TRBD1. The CDR3 has 12 amino acids. V gave up 7 bases and J gave up 4 bases; unmatched junction bases: 6. CDR1 is SQVTM and CDR2 is ANQGSEA in the germline V gene.

This chain's CDR3 is CSVGSFGTVGNEQFF. The DNA for the CDR3 is TGCAGCGTTGGGTCCTTCGGGACGGTGGGTAATGAGCAGTTCTTC. The chain carries TRBV29-1 and TRBJ2-1; D may correspond to TRBD1 or TRBD2 (5 bases each). The germline V gene has CDR1 SQVTM and CDR2 ANQGSEA. Deletions cut 4 bases from V and 7 bases from J, with 20 bases between. This CDR3 has 15 amino acids.

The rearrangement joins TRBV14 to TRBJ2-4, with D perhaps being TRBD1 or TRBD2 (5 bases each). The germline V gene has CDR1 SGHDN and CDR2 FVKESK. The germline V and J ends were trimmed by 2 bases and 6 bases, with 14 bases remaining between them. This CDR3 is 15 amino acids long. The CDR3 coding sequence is TGTGCCAGCAGCCAAAAGAGGGGATACGCAAACATTCAGTACTTC. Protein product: CASSQKRGYANIQYF.

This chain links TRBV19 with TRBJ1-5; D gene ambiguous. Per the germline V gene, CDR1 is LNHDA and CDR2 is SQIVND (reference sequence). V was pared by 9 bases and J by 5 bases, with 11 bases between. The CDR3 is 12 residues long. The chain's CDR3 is CASAGDDQPQHF. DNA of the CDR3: TGTGCCAGCGCCGGTGATGATCAGCCCCAGCATTTT.

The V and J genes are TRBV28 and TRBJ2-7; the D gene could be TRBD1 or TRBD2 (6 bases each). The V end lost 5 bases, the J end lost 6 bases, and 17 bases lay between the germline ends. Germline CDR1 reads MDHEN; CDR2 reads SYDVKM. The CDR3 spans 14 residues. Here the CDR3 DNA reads TGTGCCAGCAGTGGACGACTAGGGGGTCGCGAGCAGTACTTC. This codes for CASSGRLGGREQYF.

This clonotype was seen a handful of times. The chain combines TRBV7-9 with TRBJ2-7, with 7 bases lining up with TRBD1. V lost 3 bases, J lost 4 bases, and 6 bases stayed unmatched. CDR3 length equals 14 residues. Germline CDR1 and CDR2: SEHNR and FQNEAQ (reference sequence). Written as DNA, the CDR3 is TGTGCCAGCAGCTTTTCCGGGACAGAATACGAGCAGTACTTC. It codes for CASSFSGTEYEQYF.

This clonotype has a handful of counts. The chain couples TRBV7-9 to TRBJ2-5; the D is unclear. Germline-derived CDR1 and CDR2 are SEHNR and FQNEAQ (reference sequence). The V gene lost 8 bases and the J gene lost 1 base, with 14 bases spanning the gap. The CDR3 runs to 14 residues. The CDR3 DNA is TGTGCCAGCCAGATATACCACTCCCAAGAGACCCAGTACTTC. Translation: CASQIYHSQETQYF.

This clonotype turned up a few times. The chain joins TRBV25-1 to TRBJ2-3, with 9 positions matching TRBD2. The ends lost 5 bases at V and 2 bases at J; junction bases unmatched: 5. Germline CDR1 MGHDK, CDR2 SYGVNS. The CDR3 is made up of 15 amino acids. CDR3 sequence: CASSSGRTSTDTQYF. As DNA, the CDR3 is TGTGCCAGCAGTAGCGGGAGGACCTCCACAGATACGCAGTATTTT.

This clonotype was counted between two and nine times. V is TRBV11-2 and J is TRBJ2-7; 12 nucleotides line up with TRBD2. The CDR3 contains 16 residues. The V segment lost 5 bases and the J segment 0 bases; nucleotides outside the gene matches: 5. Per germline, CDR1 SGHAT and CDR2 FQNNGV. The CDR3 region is CASSIRTSGDSYEQYF. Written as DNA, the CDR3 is TGTGCCAGCAGCATAAGGACTAGCGGGGACTCCTACGAGCAGTACTTC.

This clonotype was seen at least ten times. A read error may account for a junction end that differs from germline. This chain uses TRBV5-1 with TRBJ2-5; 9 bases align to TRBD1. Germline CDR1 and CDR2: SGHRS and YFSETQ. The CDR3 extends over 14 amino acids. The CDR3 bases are TGTGCTAGCAGCCTACAGGGGGCCCAAGAGACCCAGTACTTC. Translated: CASSLQGAQETQYF.